The next 30 T cell receptor beta chains were all read from a single sample in a study of metastatic and nonmetastatic thyroid tumors. MiXCR was used by TCRdb to re-call the PCR reads. The sample has more than 85,000 clones; 8% to 9.5% are singletons. Prior to thyroid surgery, none of the patients had received any treatment. The material sequenced was blood. The receptors come from a female donor with papillary thyroid cancer or a benign thyroid nodule (not recorded which). Some clones in this sample may be carry-over from other donors' samples.

This clone turned up a few times. Relative to the germline gene, one junction end is altered; a read error may explain this. This chain joins TRBV10-2 and TRBJ1-5; a weak D match, TRBD1 (6 bases). Germline CDR1 and CDR2: WSHSY and SAAADI. The CDR3 loop spans 15 amino acids. The CDR3 DNA reads TGCGCCAGCAGTACAGGGCCCTCCGGAGGTCAGACCCAGCATTTT. This encodes CASSTGPSGGQTQHF.

This clone was counted many times. At the DNA level, this CDR3 is encoded by other sequences in the same sample as well. The chain links TRBV6-1 to TRBJ2-7; 7 bases map to TRBD2. The CDR3 length is 13 residues. J was trimmed by 5 bases and V by 8 bases; bases with no gene match: 9. In germline, CDR1 is MNHNS, CDR2 SASEGT. The CDR3 region is CASGRLASNEQYF. CDR3 in DNA: TGTGCCAGCGGGAGACTAGCTTCGAACGAGCAGTACTTC.

This clone was seen a handful of times. The chain uses TRBV15 and TRBJ1-1; 9 bases match TRBD1. The CDR3 runs 15 residues. Trimming removed 1 base from V and 4 bases from J; junction bases left unmatched: 4. In germline, CDR1 is LNHNV, CDR2 YYDKDF (reference sequence). Here the CDR3 DNA reads TGTGCCACCAGCAGAGGGACAGGGGTGGTCACTGAAGCTTTCTTT. Amino acid sequence: CATSRGTGVVTEAFF.

This clone came up many times. The chain links TRBV20-1 to TRBJ2-7; TRBD2 matches 14 bases. Trimming took 1 base from V and 7 from J; bases not matched to a gene: 3. CDR1 is DFQATT, CDR2 SNEGSKA, per germline (reference sequence). The CDR3 consists of 14 residues. The DNA for the CDR3 is TGCAGTGCTAGAGGGGGACTAGCGGGGGAAGAGCAGTACTTC. Its protein product is CSARGGLAGEEQYF.

This clone was detected ten times or more. This chain links TRBV2 with TRBJ1-2, with TRBD1 matching 9 bases. Germline trimming cut 8 bases from V and 4 bases from J; bases unmatched to any gene: 2. The CDR3 totals 12 residues. CDR1 SNHLY and CDR2 FYNNEI come from the germline V gene. CDR3 residues: CASGQGSYGYTF. The CDR3 DNA reads as TGTGCCAGCGGACAGGGGTCCTATGGCTACACCTTC.

The sample holds many counts of this clone. The J gene is TRBJ2-1, the V gene TRBV20-1; D is possibly TRBD2 (6 bases). The CDR3 consists of 14 residues. Germline V gives CDR1 DFQATT, CDR2 SNEGSKA (reference sequence). The V gene lost 1 base and the J gene lost 3 bases, with 10 bases spanning the gap. In DNA, the CDR3 is TGCAGTGCTAGAGGGGGACTTAACTACAATGAGCAGTTCTTC. The encoded protein is CSARGGLNYNEQFF.

This clone has a count of ten or more. This sequence joins TRBV19 and TRBJ1-5; D perhaps matches TRBD1 (6 bases). The germline gives CDR1 LNHDA, CDR2 SQIVND (reference sequence). The CDR3 runs 16 residues. Trimming took off 3 bases at V and 2 bases at J, with 14 bases between the two ends. The CDR3 DNA follows: TGTGCCAGTAGTATGAACCCCGGGGGCGGCAATCAGCCCCAGCATTTT. Translating gives CASSMNPGGGNQPQHF.

As concerns this clone: A much bigger clone sits one base away, suggesting this may be a read error. Other DNA sequences in the sample encode the same CDR3. The genes are TRBV7-2 and TRBJ2-5, with D possibly matching TRBD2 (8 bases). CDR3 size: 15 residues. V lost 4 bases to trimming and J lost 12 bases, with 24 bases between them. Germline CDR1 SGHTA, CDR2 FQGNSA. The CDR3 sequence: CASSSGGLAGLGEYF. CDR3 DNA sequence: TGTGCCAGCAGCTCAGGGGGTCTAGCGGGCCTCGGGGAGTACTTC.

Turning to this clone: A read error is possible here, since a much larger clone lies one base away. V and J are TRBV6-1 and TRBJ1-2; D perhaps matches TRBD1 (5 bases). The CDR3 runs to 15 residues. CDR1 is MNHNS and CDR2 is SASEGT in the germline V gene. Deletions cut 5 bases from V and 4 bases from J, with 17 bases between. CDR3 protein: CASSPRGGGIYGYTF. CDR3 in DNA: TGTGCCAGCAGTCCCCGGGGGGGGGGGATCTATGGCTACACCTTC.

This clone was recorded at least ten times. CDR3: CATSDLGRDTGELFF. As DNA, the CDR3 is TGTGCCACCAGTGATTTGGGCAGGGACACCGGGGAGCTGTTTTTT. The genes are TRBV24-1 and TRBJ2-2; D might be TRBD1 (5 bases). Germline CDR1 is KGHDR and CDR2 is SFDVKD. CDR3 length: 15 residues. The V end lost 0 bases, the J end lost 3 bases, and 7 bases lay between the germline ends.

In its sample, this clone was seen many times. The chain is built from TRBV7-6 and TRBJ2-5, with D possibly matching TRBD2 (6 bases). Trimming cost V 4 bases and J 4 bases, with 16 bases left between them. Germline V gives CDR1 SGHVS, CDR2 FNYEAQ. The CDR3 sequence is 15 residues long. The CDR3: CASSSPTRRRETQYF. CDR3 in DNA: TGTGCCAGCAGCTCACCGACTAGGAGGAGAGAGACCCAGTACTTC.

The sample holds a few counts of this clone. The chain has TRBV5-1 and TRBJ1-1; D is unclear. This CDR3 is built from 15 residues. Germline lookup yields CDR1 SGHRS and CDR2 YFSETQ. V was pared by 4 bases and J by 1 base, with 14 bases between. The CDR3 region has the DNA TGCGCCAGCAGCAGAACACAGTGTTGGAACACTGAAGCTTTCTTT. Amino acids: CASSRTQCWNTEAFF.

This clone was recorded many times. V usage is TRBV4-2 and J usage is TRBJ2-2, with D possibly TRBD2 on 5 matching bases. CDR3 length: 15 amino acids. Trimming removed 0 bases from V and 0 bases from J, with 5 bases in between. CDR1 and CDR2 (germline): LGHNA, YNFKEQ. This CDR3 is CASSQDGANTGELFF. For the CDR3, the DNA is TGTGCCAGCAGCCAAGACGGGGCGAACACCGGGGAGCTGTTTTTT.

This clone has a handful of counts. The gene calls are TRBV5-1 and TRBJ2-3; TRBD2 is a possible D gene (5 bases). Trimming stripped 4 bases from V and 9 bases from J, with 12 bases between. The CDR3 is 12 amino acids. Germline V gives CDR1 SGHRS, CDR2 YFSETQ. The CDR3 loop reads CASSPPGVTQYF. Written as DNA, the CDR3 is TGCGCCAGCAGCCCTCCCGGGGTAACGCAGTATTTT.

This sequence joins TRBV20-1 and TRBJ1-1; 8 nucleotides line up with TRBD1. The J segment lost 7 bases and the V segment lost 5 bases, leaving 6 bases of the junction unmatched. The CDR3 loop spans 12 amino acids. The germline CDR1 and CDR2 sequences are DFQATT and SNEGSKA (reference sequence). CDR3 amino acids: CSALSGTGEAFF. DNA for the CDR3: TGCAGTGCTCTTAGCGGGACAGGTGAAGCTTTCTTT.

At least ten counts were recorded for this clone. The V call is TRBV7-9, the J call TRBJ2-3, with unresolved D. Trimming took off 10 bases at V and 3 bases at J, with 5 bases between the two ends. Germline lookup yields CDR1 SEHNR and CDR2 FQNEAQ (reference sequence). The CDR3 contains 10 residues. CDR3 nucleotides: TGTGCCAAGGGAACAGATACGCAGTATTTT. As protein: CAKGTDTQYF.

This clone was seen at least ten times. This rearrangement joins TRBV19 to TRBJ2-3; D is unresolved. V was cut by 3 bases and J by 9 bases, with 13 bases left in between. CDR3 size: 13 residues. Germline values: CDR1 LNHDA, CDR2 SQIVND (reference sequence). In DNA form, the CDR3 reads TGTGCCAGTAGTATGGAGCCCCGCTGGACGCAGTATTTT. Its translation: CASSMEPRWTQYF.

Many counts were recorded for this clone. The chain uses TRBV11-2 and TRBJ1-5, with a tentative D call TRBD1 (5 bases). Trimming left V 1 base short and J 5 bases short, with 15 bases between. Germline-derived CDR1 and CDR2 are SGHAT and FQNNGV. The CDR3 totals 16 residues. The CDR3 here is CASSLGGGRKYQPQHF. The DNA of the CDR3 is TGTGCCAGCAGCTTAGGTGGGGGTCGGAAGTATCAGCCCCAGCATTTT. Together with reference TRBV11-2 and TRBJ1-5, the CDR3 gives the full variable domain: EAGVAQSPRYKIIEKRQSVAFWCNPISGHATLYWYQQILGQGPKLLIQFQNNGVVDDSQLPKDRFSAERLKGVDSTLKIQPAKLEDSAVYLCASSLGGGRKYQPQHFGDGTRLSIL.

The table lists this clone with a few counts. A much bigger clone sits one base away, suggesting this may be a read error. Other nucleotide sequences from this sample produce the same CDR3. This sequence joins TRBV24-1 and TRBJ1-5; no reliable D call. V was clipped by 9 bases and J by 4 bases, with 21 bases between them. Per germline, CDR1 KGHDR and CDR2 SFDVKD. There are 16 residues in the CDR3. As DNA, the CDR3 is TGTGCCACCCCACCCAGGTCCCCCGACGGAAATCAGCCCCAGCATTTT. Its translation: CATPPRSPDGNQPQHF.

This clone showed up just a few times. An end of the junction does not agree with germline; a read error may underlie this. V usage is TRBV6-5 and J usage is TRBJ2-3; 11 bases agree with TRBD1. The germline gives CDR1 MNHEY, CDR2 SVGAGI. The CDR3 extends over 18 amino acids. Written as DNA, the CDR3 is TGTGCCAGCAGTTACTCGATCCGGACAGGGGGCACCGTAGATATGCAGTATTTT. The encoded protein is CASSYSIRTGGTVDMQYF.

The chain has TRBV11-3 and TRBJ1-2; 12 bases line up with TRBD1. Unmatched junction bases numbered 6, after V lost 5 bases and J lost 8 bases. Germline V CDR1 and CDR2: SGHNT, YENEEA. The CDR3 runs to 14 residues. The CDR3 DNA sequence: TGTGCCAGCAGCGATCGGGACAGGGGGCAAGGCTACACCTTC. Translating it yields CASSDRDRGQGYTF.

This clone occurred a few times. This sequence may be a read error, since a much larger clone differs from it by one base. J is TRBJ2-1 and V is TRBV7-9; possibly TRBD2 for D (7 bases). V dropped 2 bases and J dropped 13 bases, with 12 bases sitting between them. This CDR3 region has 12 residues. CDR1 SEHNR and CDR2 FQNEAQ come from the germline V gene (reference sequence). CDR3 amino acids: CASSLWGGDQFF. The DNA for the CDR3 is TGTGCCAGCAGCTTATGGGGGGGCGATCAGTTCTTC. The whole variable domain, filled in from reference TRBV7-9 and TRBJ2-1, reads DTGVSQNPRHKITKRGQNVTFRCDPISEHNRLYWYRQTLGQGPEFLTYFQNEAQLEKSRLLSDRFSAERPKGSFSTLEIQRTEQGDSAMYLCASSLWGGDQFFGPGTRLTVL.

This clone was seen at least ten times. The chain combines TRBV5-1 with TRBJ2-5, with TRBD2 identical over 8 bases. The trim removed 2 bases at V and 1 base at J, leaving 4 bases unmatched. CDR3 length: 15 residues. Germline CDR1 SGHRS, CDR2 YFSETQ. This chain's CDR3 is CASSFSSGAQETQYF. In nucleotides, the CDR3 is TGCGCCAGCAGCTTTAGTAGCGGGGCCCAAGAGACCCAGTACTTC.

This clone has a count of ten or more. The chain links TRBV12-3 or TRBV12-4 to TRBJ2-3, with a weak D call TRBD2 (6 bases). Trimming pared 5 bases from V and 0 bases from J, leaving 9 bases between. The CDR3 contains 14 residues. DNA for the CDR3: TGTGCCAGCAGTCAGGGACTGAGCACAGATACGCAGTATTTT. Encoded protein: CASSQGLSTDTQYF.

In its sample, this clone was seen many times. The rearrangement links TRBV7-3 to TRBJ1-5; tentative D call: TRBD1 (5 bases). CDR1 SGHTA and CDR2 FQGTGA come from the germline V gene. The CDR3 consists of 16 residues. V lost 7 bases and J lost 1, with 17 bases in between. The CDR3 region has the DNA TGTGCCAGCAACCTCCGCGTGACAGCAAGCAATCAGCCCCAGCATTTT. Amino acids: CASNLRVTASNQPQHF. The full variable domain, with the rest looked up from reference TRBV7-3 and TRBJ1-5, is GAGVSQTPSNKVTEKGKYVELRCDPISGHTALYWYRQSLGQGPEFLIYFQGTGAADDSGLPNDRFFAVRPEGSVSTLKIQRTERGDSAVYLCASNLRVTASNQPQHFGDGTRLSIL.

The sample holds many counts of this clone. The chain uses TRBV5-1 and TRBJ1-4, with D perhaps matching TRBD1 (6 bases). Germline CDR1 SGHRS, CDR2 YFSETQ. The CDR3 totals 14 residues. V lost 6 bases, J lost 7 bases, and 16 bases lay in between. The CDR3 nucleotides are TGCGCCAGCACCCTCGGGGGGCTGGGTGAAAAACTGTTTTTT. Its translation: CASTLGGLGEKLFF.

This clone is a singleton in its sample. This chain links TRBV4-2 with TRBJ2-1, with 8 positions matching TRBD2. Trimming took 0 bases from V and 9 from J; bases not matched to a gene: 1. The CDR3 consists of 13 residues. Germline CDR1 and CDR2: LGHNA and YNFKEQ. As DNA, the CDR3 is TGTGCCAGCAGCCAAGAAAGCGGGAGTGAGCAGTTCTTC. This encodes CASSQESGSEQFF.

This clone has a count of ten or more. The chain couples TRBV11-2 to TRBJ1-6, with D possibly being TRBD1 (5 bases). In germline, CDR1 is SGHAT, CDR2 FQNNGV. This CDR3 contains 15 residues. V dropped 5 bases and J dropped 9 bases, with 17 bases sitting between them. DNA for the CDR3: TGTGCCAGCAGCATCAGCAGGGAAGTCAGTTCACCCCTCCACTTT. This translates into CASSISREVSSPLHF.

About this clone itself: A read error may produce the germline difference seen at one junction end. The chain links TRBV6-1 to TRBJ1-1; no clear D gene. The CDR3 loop spans 15 amino acids. Per germline, CDR1 MNHNS and CDR2 SASEGT. The CDR3, as DNA: TGTGCCAGCAGTGTCCACGTTTCGATGAACACTGAGGCTTTCTTT. It encodes CASSVHVSMNTEAFF.

This clone showed up just a few times. This rearrangement joins TRBV5-6 to TRBJ1-2; no clear D. CDR1 is SGHDT and CDR2 is YYEEEE in the germline V gene. The CDR3 consists of 12 residues. The ends were cut back, 0 bases at V and 3 bases at J, with 3 bases in the middle. The CDR3 DNA reads TGTGCCAGCAGCTTGGAGGACTATGGCTACACCTTC. This gives the protein CASSLEDYGYTF. Full variable domain (outside the CDR3, taken from reference TRBV5-6 and TRBJ1-2): DAGVTQSPTHLIKTRGQQVTLRCSPKSGHDTVSWYQQALGQGPQFIFQYYEEEERQRGNFPDRFSGHQFPNYSSELNVNALLLGDSALYLCASSLEDYGYTFGSGTRLTVV.